This TCR beta chain was profiled in a study of T cell responses to AZD1222 COVID-19 vaccine. A word on this clone: The antigen is not known.

Some clones are missing from TCRdb's copy, which holds only in-frame ones; the method was immunoSEQ multiplex PCR. The sample lists just over 70,000 clones, 85% seen once, with around 21% in the top ten. General study points: Baseline seropositivity occurred in only a handful of AZD1222 recipients. Researchers report vaccine-associated CD4 TCRs spanning spike, with dominance at 160-218 and 743-854. Possibly, clonal diversity was underestimated; donors were largely white British and included more females.

This specimen consisted of peripheral blood, obtained on day 0 of AZD1222 vaccination. This sequence originates from an adult in good health.

The CDR3 DNA follows: TGTGCCAGCAGCAGGCCGGGAGGGGCCTATGGCTACACCTTC. Its protein is CASSRPGGAYGYTF. The rearrangement joins TRBV5-6 to TRBJ1-2; weak D call: TRBD1 (5 bases). V was shortened by 4 bases and J by 4 bases, with 14 bases between the two germline ends. The CDR3 has 14 amino acids. Per germline, CDR1 SGHDT and CDR2 YYEEEE.